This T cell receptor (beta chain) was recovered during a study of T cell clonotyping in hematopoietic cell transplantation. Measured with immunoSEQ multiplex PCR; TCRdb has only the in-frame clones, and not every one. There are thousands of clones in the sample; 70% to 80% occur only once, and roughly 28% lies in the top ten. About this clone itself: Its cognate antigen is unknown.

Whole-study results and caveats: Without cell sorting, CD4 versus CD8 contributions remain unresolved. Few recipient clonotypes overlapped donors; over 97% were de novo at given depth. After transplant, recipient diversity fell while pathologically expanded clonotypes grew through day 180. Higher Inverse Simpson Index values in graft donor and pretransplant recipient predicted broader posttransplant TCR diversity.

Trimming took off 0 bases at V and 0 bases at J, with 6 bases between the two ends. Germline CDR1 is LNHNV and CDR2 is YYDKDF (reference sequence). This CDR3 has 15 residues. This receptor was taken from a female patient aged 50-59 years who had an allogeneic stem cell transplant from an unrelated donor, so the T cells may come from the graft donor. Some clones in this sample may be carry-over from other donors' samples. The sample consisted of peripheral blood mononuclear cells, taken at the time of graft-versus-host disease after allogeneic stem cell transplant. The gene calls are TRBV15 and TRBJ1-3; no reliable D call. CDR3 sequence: CATSRDSSSGNTIYF. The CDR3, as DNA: TGTGCCACCAGCAGAGATTCGAGCTCTGGAAACACCATATATTTT.